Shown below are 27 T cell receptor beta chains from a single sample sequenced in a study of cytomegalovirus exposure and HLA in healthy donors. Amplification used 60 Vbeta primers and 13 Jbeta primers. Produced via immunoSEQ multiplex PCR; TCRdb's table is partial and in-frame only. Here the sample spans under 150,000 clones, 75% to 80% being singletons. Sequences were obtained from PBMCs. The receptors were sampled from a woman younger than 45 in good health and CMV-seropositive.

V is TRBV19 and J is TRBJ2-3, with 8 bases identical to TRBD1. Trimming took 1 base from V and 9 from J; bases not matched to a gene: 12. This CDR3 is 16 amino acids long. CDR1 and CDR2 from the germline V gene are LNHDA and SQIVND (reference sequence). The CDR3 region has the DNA TGTGCCAGTAGTATAGGCGAGACAGGGGCCCATTGGACGCAGTATTTT. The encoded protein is CASSIGETGAHWTQYF.

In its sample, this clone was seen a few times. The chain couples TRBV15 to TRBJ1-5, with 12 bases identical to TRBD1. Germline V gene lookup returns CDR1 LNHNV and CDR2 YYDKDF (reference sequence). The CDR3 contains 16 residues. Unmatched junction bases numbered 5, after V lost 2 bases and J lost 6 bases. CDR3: CATSRKGQGAGQPQHF. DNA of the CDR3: TGTGCCACCAGCAGAAAGGGACAGGGGGCTGGTCAGCCCCAGCATTTT.

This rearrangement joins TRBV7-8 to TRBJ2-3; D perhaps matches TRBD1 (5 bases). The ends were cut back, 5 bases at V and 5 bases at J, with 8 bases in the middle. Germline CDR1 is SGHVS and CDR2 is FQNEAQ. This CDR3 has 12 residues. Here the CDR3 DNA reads TGTGCCAGCAGCCCCGACAGAGATACGCAGTATTTT. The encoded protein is CASSPDRDTQYF.

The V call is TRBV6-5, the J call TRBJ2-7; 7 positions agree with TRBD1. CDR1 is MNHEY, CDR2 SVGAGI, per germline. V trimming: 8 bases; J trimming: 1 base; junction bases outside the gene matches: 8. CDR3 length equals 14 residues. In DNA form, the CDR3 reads TGTGCCAGCTCTTACAGGGGAGATTCCTACGAGCAGTACTTC. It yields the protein CASSYRGDSYEQYF.

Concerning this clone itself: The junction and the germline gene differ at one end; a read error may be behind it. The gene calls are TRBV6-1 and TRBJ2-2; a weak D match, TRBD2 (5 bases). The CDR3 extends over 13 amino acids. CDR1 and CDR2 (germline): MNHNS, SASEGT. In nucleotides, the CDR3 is TGTGCCAGCAGGGAAGGAGGCACCGGGGAGCTGTTTTTT. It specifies CASREGGTGELFF.

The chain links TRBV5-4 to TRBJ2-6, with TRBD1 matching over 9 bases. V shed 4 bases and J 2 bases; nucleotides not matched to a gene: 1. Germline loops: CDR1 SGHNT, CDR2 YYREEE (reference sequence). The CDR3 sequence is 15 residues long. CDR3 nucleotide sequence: TGTGCCAGCAGCAACAGGGGGCCTGGGGCCAACGTCCTGACTTTC. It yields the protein CASSNRGPGANVLTF.

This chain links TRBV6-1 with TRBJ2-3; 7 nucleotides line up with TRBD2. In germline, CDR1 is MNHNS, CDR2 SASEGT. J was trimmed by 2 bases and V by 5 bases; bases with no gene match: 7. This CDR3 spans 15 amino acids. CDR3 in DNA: TGTGCCAGCAGTCAGTGGCGGGGGACCACAGATACGCAGTATTTT. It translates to CASSQWRGTTDTQYF.

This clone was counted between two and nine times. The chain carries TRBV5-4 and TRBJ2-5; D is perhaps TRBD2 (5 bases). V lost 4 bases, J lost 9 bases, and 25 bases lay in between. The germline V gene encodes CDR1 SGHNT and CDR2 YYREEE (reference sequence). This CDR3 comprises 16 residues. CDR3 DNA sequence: TGTGCCAGCAGCCCGGGGTCTAGTGGCACCCTATTGCCCCAGTACTTC. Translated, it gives CASSPGSSGTLLPQYF.

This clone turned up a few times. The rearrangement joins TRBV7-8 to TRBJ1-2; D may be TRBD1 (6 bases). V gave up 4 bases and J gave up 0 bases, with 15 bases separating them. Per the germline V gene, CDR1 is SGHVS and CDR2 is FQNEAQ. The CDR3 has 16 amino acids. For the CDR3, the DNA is TGTGCCAGCAGCTCATTCAGACAGGACCCTAACTATGGCTACACCTTC. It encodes CASSSFRQDPNYGYTF.

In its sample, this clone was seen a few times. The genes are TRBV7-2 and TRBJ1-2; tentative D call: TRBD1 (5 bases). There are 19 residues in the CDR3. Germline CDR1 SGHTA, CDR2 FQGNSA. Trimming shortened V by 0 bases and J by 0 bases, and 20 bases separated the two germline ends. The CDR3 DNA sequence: TGTGCCAGCAGCTTAGCATCCACAGGTTTTCCGGGCCCTAACTATGGCTACACCTTC. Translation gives CASSLASTGFPGPNYGYTF.

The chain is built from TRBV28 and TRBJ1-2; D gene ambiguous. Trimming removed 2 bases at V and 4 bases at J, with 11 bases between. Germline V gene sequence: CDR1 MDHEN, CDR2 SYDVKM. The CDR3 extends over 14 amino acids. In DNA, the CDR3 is TGTGCCAGCAGTTTACGGTCTCTCCTCTATGGCTACACCTTC. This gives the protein CASSLRSLLYGYTF.

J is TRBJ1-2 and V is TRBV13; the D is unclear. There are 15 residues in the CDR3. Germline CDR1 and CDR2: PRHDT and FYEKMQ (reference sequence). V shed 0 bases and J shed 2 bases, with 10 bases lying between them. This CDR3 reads CASSLGPSVNYGYTF. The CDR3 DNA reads TGTGCCAGCAGCTTAGGTCCCTCAGTCAACTATGGCTACACCTTC.

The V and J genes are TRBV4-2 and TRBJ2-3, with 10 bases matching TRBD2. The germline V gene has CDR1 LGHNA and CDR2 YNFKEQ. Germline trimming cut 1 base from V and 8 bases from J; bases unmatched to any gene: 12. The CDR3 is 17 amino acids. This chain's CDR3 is CASSQVGSGGGGGTQYF. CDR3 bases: TGTGCCAGCAGCCAAGTGGGAAGCGGGGGGGGAGGCGGTACGCAGTATTTT.

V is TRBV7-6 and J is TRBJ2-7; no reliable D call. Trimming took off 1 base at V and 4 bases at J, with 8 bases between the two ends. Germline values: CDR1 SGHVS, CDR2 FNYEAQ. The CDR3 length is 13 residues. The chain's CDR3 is CASSLGSFYEQYF. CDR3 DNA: TGTGCCAGCAGCTTAGGTTCATTTTACGAGCAGTACTTC. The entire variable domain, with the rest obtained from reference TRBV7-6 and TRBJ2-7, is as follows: GAGVSQSPRYKVTKRGQDVALRCDPISGHVSLYWYRQALGQGPEFLTYFNYEAQQDKSGLPNDRFSAERPEGSISTLTIQRTEQRDSAMYRCASSLGSFYEQYFGPGTRLTVT.

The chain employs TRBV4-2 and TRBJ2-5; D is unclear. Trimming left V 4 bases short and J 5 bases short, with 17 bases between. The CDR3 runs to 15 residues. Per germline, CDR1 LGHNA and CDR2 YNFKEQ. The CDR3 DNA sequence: TGTGCCAGCAGCCCCGCGACTGGCGGTAGGGAGACCCAGTACTTC. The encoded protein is CASSPATGGRETQYF.

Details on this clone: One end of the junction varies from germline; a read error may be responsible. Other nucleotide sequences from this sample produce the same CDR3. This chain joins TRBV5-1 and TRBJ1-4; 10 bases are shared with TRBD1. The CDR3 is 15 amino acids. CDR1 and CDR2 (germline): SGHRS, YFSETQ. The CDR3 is CASSLEGQGGEKLFF. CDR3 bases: TGTGCCAGCAGCTTGGAAGGACAGGGGGGTGAAAAACTGTTTTTT.

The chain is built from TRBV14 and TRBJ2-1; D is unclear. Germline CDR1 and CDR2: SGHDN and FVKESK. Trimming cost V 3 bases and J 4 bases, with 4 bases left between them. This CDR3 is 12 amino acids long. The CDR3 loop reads CASSQEYNEQFF. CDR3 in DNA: TGTGCCAGCAGCCAGGAGTACAATGAGCAGTTCTTC.

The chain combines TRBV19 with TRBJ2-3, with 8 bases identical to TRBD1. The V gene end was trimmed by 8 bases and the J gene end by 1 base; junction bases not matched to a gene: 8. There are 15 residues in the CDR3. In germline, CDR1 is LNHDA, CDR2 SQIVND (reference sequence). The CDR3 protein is CASPGGTEGTDTQYF. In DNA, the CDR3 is TGTGCCAGTCCAGGGGGCACGGAAGGCACAGATACGCAGTATTTT. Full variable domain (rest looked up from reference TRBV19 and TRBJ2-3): DGGITQSPKYLFRKEGQNVTLSCEQNLNHDAMYWYRQDPGQGLRLIYYSQIVNDFQKGDIAEGYSVSREKKESFPLTVTSAQKNPTAFYLCASPGGTEGTDTQYFGPGTRLTVL.

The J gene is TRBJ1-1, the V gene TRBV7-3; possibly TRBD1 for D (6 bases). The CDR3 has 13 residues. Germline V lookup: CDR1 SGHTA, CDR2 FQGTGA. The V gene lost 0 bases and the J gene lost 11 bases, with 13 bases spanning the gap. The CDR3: CASSLTMVDRAFF. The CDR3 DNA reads TGTGCCAGCAGCTTAACGATGGTCGACAGGGCTTTCTTT.

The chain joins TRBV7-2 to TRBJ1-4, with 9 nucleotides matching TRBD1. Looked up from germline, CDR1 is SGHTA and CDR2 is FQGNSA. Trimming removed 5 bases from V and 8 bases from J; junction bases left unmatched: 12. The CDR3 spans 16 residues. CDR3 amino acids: CASSRLGQGLGEKLFF. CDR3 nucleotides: TGTGCCAGCAGCCGCCTGGGACAGGGATTGGGGGAAAAACTGTTTTTT.

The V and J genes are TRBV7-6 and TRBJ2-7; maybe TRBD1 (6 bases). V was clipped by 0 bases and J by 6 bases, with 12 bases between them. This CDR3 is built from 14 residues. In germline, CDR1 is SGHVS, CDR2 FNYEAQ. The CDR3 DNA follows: TGTGCCAGCAGCTTAGCGCCACAGGGACCCGAGCAGTACTTC. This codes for CASSLAPQGPEQYF.

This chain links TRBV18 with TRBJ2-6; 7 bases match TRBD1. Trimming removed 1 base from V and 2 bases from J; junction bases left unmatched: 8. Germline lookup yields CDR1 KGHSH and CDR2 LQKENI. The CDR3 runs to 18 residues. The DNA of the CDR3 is TGTGCCAGCTCACCACAGCGACAGGGTAGAACTGGGGCCAACGTCCTGACTTTC. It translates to CASSPQRQGRTGANVLTF. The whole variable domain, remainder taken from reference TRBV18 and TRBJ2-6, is NAGVMQNPRHLVRRRGQEARLRCSPMKGHSHVYWYRQLPEEGLKFMVYLQKENIIDESGMPKERFSAEFPKEGPSILRIQQVVRGDSAAYFCASSPQRQGRTGANVLTFGAGSRLTVL.

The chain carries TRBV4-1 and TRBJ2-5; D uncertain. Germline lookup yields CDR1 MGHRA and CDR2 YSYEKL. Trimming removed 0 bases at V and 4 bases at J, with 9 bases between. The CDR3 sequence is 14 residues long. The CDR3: CASSQDTYPETQYF. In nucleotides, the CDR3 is TGCGCCAGCAGCCAAGATACTTACCCAGAGACCCAGTACTTC.

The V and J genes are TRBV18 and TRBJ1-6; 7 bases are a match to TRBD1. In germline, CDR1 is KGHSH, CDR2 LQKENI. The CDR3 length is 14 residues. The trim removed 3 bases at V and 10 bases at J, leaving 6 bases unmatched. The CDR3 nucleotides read TGTGCCAGCTCACCGACAGGGTTTGACTCACCCCTCCACTTT. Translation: CASSPTGFDSPLHF. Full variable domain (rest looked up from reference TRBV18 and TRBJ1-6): NAGVMQNPRHLVRRRGQEARLRCSPMKGHSHVYWYRQLPEEGLKFMVYLQKENIIDESGMPKERFSAEFPKEGPSILRIQQVVRGDSAAYFCASSPTGFDSPLHFGNGTRLTVT.

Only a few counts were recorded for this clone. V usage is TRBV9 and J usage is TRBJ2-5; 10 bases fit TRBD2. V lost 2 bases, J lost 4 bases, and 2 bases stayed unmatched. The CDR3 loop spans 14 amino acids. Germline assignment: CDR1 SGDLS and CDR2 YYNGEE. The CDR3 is CASSVGTSAETQYF. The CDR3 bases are TGTGCCAGCAGCGTCGGGACTAGCGCAGAGACCCAGTACTTC.

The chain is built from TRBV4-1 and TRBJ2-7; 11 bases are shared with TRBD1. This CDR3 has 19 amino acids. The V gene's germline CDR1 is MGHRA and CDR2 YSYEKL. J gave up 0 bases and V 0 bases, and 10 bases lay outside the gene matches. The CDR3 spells CASSQDFLDRGLPSYEQYF. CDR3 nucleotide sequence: TGCGCCAGCAGCCAAGATTTTTTGGACAGGGGGCTCCCCTCCTACGAGCAGTACTTC.

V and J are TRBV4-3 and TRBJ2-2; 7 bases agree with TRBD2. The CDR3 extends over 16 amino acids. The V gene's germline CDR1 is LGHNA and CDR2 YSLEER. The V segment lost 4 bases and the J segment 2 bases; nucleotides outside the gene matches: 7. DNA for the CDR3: TGCGCCAGCAGCCCCCGGGGACTACCTAACACCGGGGAGCTGTTTTTT. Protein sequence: CASSPRGLPNTGELFF.